This TCR beta chain was recorded in a study of cytomegalovirus exposure and HLA in healthy donors. The PCR employed 60 Vbeta primers together with 13 Jbeta primers. TCRdb's copy holds only in-frame clones and misses some; the assay was immunoSEQ multiplex PCR. Found here are some 180,000 clones, 80% of them singletons; the top ten hold under 2%. V shed 0 bases and J shed 4 bases, with 19 bases lying between them. The CDR3 spans 17 residues. Germline CDR1 SGHDT, CDR2 YYEEEE. The sample comprised PBMCs. The chain links TRBV5-6 to TRBJ1-1, with D possibly matching TRBD1 (6 bases). The sequence came from a woman in her 30s in good health and CMV-seronegative. The CDR3 DNA is TGTGCCAGCAGCTTGGCCCACAGGGACCCGACAGGCACTGAAGCTTTCTTT. Encoded protein: CASSLAHRDPTGTEAFF.